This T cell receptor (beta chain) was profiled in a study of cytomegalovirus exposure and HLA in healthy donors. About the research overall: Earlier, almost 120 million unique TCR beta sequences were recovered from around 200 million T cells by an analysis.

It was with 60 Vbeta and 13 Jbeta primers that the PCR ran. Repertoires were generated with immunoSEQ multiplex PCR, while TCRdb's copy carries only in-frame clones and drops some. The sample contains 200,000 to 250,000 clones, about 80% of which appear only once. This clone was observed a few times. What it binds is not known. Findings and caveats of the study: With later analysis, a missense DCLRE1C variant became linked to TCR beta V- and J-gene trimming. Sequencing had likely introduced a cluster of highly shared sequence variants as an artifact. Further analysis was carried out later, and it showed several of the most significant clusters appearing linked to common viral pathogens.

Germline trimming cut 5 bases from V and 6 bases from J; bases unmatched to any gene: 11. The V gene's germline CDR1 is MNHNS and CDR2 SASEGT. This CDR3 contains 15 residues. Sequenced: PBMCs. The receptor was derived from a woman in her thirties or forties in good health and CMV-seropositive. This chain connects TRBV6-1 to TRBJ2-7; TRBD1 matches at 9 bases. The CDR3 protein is CASSLQGTGRGEQYF. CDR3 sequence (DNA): TGTGCCAGCAGTCTGCAAGGGACAGGGAGAGGCGAGCAGTACTTC.